The clone carrying this T cell receptor beta chain was seen more than once but under ten times. Its antigen is unknown. The sample belongs to a study of cytomegalovirus exposure and HLA in healthy donors. The PCR contained 60 Vbeta and 13 Jbeta primers. Clones were sequenced by immunoSEQ multiplex PCR, and TCRdb holds only the in-frame ones, with some missing. The table lists about 160,000 clones, 80% of them singletons. Germline V gives CDR1 LNHDA, CDR2 SQIVND (reference sequence). The ends lost 7 bases at V and 8 bases at J; junction bases unmatched: 12. CDR3 length equals 14 residues. Study-wide results and caveats: Accurate predictions that matched the HLA-A and HLA-B alleles of most subjects were reportedly made from TCR beta sequences. CMV serostatus was the sole immune exposure data available. The authors later linked a missense DCLRE1C variant to TCR beta V- and J-gene trimming.

Sequencing was performed on PBMCs. The chain has TRBV19 and TRBJ1-1, with 8 bases that match TRBD1. The sequence was obtained from a man aged 18 to 29 in good health and CMV-seropositive. As DNA, the CDR3 is TGTGCCAGTATGCCGGACAGGGAGAGTGGAGAAGCTTTCTTT. Amino acids: CASMPDRESGEAFF. Variable domain in full (rest from reference TRBV19 and TRBJ1-1): DGGITQSPKYLFRKEGQNVTLSCEQNLNHDAMYWYRQDPGQGLRLIYYSQIVNDFQKGDIAEGYSVSREKKESFPLTVTSAQKNPTAFYLCASMPDRESGEAFFGQGTRLTVV.